What follows describes a single T cell receptor beta chain. There is no known antigen for this receptor. Base qualities were left out, and no much larger clone turns up one base away. What this sample's time point label stands for: baseline before first vaccination. Vaccinee samples were obtained from the UK trials COV001 and COV002, which included a single-blind randomized controlled phase 2/3 trial of AZD1222 (ChAdOx1 nCoV-19) in healthy adults. For TCRbeta chain sequencing, PBMC samples were collected from trial participants at day 0 and at day 28 after the second dose. The data stem from a study of T cell responses to AZD1222 COVID-19 vaccine (dated by TCRdb to about 2021). In terms of the full investigation: AZD1222 recipients given second doses at about 4 weeks or at about 12 weeks were pooled, since spike-specific TCR depth and breadth were not found to differ between the two schedules. TCR sequencing covered some 240 trial participants: 207 given two doses of AZD1222 and approximately 26 given two doses of MenACWY control vaccine. Enrollment into the trials was organized by age into subgroups of 18-55, 56-69 and 70-plus years, and those subgroups contained approximately 160, 26 and 62 TCR-sequenced participants, respectively. Study-level results and caveats: Because no day 14 peak-response samples were available, the repertoires could be characterized only after the peak T cell response. Participants were mostly white British, with more females than males. The authors suggested clonal diversity may have been underestimated. Conclusions about previously exposed vaccinees were limited because only a handful of AZD1222 recipients were SARS-CoV-2 seropositive at baseline. The vaccine-associated CD4 TCRs covered the entire spike protein, and the dominant responses fell in regions 160-218 and 743-854. The 56-69-year group was small, and its depth increase did not reach significance, likely because of low power. Epitopes outside the regions mutated in the B.1.351 and B.1.1.7 variants were reportedly recognized by nearly half of the unique spike-specific TCRs. After two AZD1222 doses, both the breadth and the depth of spike-specific TCRs were significantly higher than at day 0 and than in MenACWY recipients.

The germline ends are 13 bases apart after V is trimmed by 1 base and J by 0 bases. Measured from the cysteine to the phenylalanine, the CDR3 is 17 residues long. Only CDR3 DNA is held: 51 bases, read in frame from base 1. CDR1 PRHDT and CDR2 FYEKMQ were looked up in the germline V gene (reference sequence). The CDR3 regions of human TCRbeta chains were subjected to immunosequencing. Concerning the study's data processing: TCRs in the repertoires were compared against a reference library of SARS-CoV-2-specific TCRs that had been generated with the MIRA antigen-specificity platform. Breadth was defined as the fraction of unique TCRs that were SARS-CoV-2-associated. Depth was defined as the fraction of total T cells that were SARS-CoV-2-associated. Each spike-specific TCR was assigned to its reactive spike region and to a CD4 or CD8 class using the MIRA data. Log10-transformed breadth and depth values were compared by one-way ANOVA with Sidak's multiple comparisons tests. TCRdb took this table from immuneACCESS and kept in-frame rearrangements with V and J called. Such tables lack part of the clones; where checked against another copy, unresolved V genes explain under half of the gap, and the rest is unexplained. V, J and clone size are those of that table, while D and trimming were read from the DNA. The sample has some 85,000 clones on record, around 93% of them singletons. More than 6.5% of the sample rests with the top ten.

Sequences were derived from peripheral blood, sampled on day 0 of AZD1222 vaccination. Here the chain combines TRBV13 and TRBJ1-3; the D gene is possibly TRBD1, with 6 bases matching. The clonotype originates from an adult in good health. The DNA sequence is given as TGTGCCAGCAGCTTAGTCGGGACACCTCGCTCTGGAAACACCATATATTTT. It specifies CASSLVGTPRSGNTIYF.